A single sample is the source of the 25 T cell receptor beta chains below, sequenced in a study of blood T cell repertoires in COVID-19 (dated by TCRdb to 2018 to 2020). The library relied on the immunoSEQ multiplex PCR assay. TCRdb took this table from immuneACCESS and kept in-frame rearrangements with V and J called. Such tables lack part of the clones; where checked against another copy, unresolved V genes explain under half of the gap, and the rest is unexplained. Present in this sample are just over 20,000 clones, 86% of which were seen just once. Roughly 11% of the sample is taken by the ten largest. The source material was peripheral blood. The receptors here all came from a human donor in a cohort sampled during active COVID-19.

The chain couples TRBV9 to TRBJ1-6, with 9 bases identical to TRBD1. Germline assignment: CDR1 SGDLS and CDR2 YYNGEE. V lost 0 bases and J lost 17; bases outside the gene matches: 3. CDR3 length: 12 amino acids. CDR3 sequence: CASSVGQGDVHF. DNA for the CDR3: TGTGCCAGCAGCGTAGGACAGGGGGACGTCCACTTT.

The chain uses TRBV9 and TRBJ2-7; D gene uncertain. The V end lost 4 bases, the J end lost 6 bases, and 8 bases lay between the germline ends. This CDR3 is built from 11 residues. CDR1 and CDR2 (germline): SGDLS, YYNGEE. The CDR3 DNA reads TGTGCCAGCAGCCCCCTCCTCGAGCAGTACTTC. Amino acid sequence: CASSPLLEQYF.

The chain carries TRBV3-1 (or the pseudogene TRBV3-2) and TRBJ2-3, with TRBD2 matching over 7 bases. Germline V gene data show CDR1 as LGHDT and CDR2 as YNNKEL (reference sequence). Germline trimming cut 4 bases from V and 5 bases from J; bases unmatched to any gene: 9. The CDR3 covers 15 residues. The CDR3 nucleotides are TGTGCCAGCAGCCCGGCCCGCGGGAGTCGAGATACGCAGTATTTT. Translating it yields CASSPARGSRDTQYF.

The gene calls are TRBV2 and TRBJ1-2, with TRBD1 matching over 12 bases. The CDR3 is 14 amino acids. With 8 bases clipped from V and 7 bases from J, the junction kept 8 bases outside the gene matches. The V gene's germline CDR1 is SNHLY and CDR2 FYNNEI. The CDR3 bases are TGTGCCAGCTCCTGGGGACAGGGGGCGTCTGGCTACACCTTC. This gives the protein CASSWGQGASGYTF.

The rearrangement joins TRBV28 to TRBJ2-7; 8 nucleotides match TRBD2. The CDR3 totals 17 residues. The junction had 13 bases not matched to a gene; V was cut back by 5 bases and J by 1 base. Germline V gene data show CDR1 as MDHEN and CDR2 as SYDVKM. The chain's CDR3 is CASSTPSETSGSYEQYF. The CDR3, as DNA: TGTGCCAGCAGTACCCCTTCGGAAACTAGCGGATCCTACGAGCAGTACTTC. Full variable domain (outside the CDR3, taken from reference TRBV28 and TRBJ2-7): DVKVTQSSRYLVKRTGEKVFLECVQDMDHENMFWYRQDPGLGLRLIYFSYDVKMKEKGDIPEGYSVSREKKERFSLILESASTNQTSMYLCASSTPSETSGSYEQYFGPGTRLTVT.

The sample holds one count of this clone. The junction departs from the called germline gene at one end, perhaps through a read error. The CDR3 bases are TGTGCTAGCAGCCGAGGGACTAGTAGCACAGATACGCAGTATTTT. Protein: CASSRGTSSTDTQYF. The chain has TRBV7-7 and TRBJ2-3; 8 bases align to TRBD2. From germline, CDR1 is SSHAT and CDR2 FNYEAQ (reference sequence). The CDR3 is 15 amino acids.

The rearrangement links TRBV6-1 to TRBJ2-1; the match to TRBD2 covers 8 bases. The length of the CDR3 is 15 residues. V gave up 1 base and J gave up 4 bases; unmatched junction bases: 3. The V gene's germline CDR1 is MNHNS and CDR2 SASEGT. The CDR3 spells CASSEDTSGYNEQFF. CDR3 nucleotides: TGTGCCAGCAGTGAAGACACTAGCGGTTACAATGAGCAGTTCTTC.

The chain carries TRBV9 and TRBJ2-5; tentative D call: TRBD1 (5 bases). Deletions cut 3 bases from V and 3 bases from J, with 18 bases between. This CDR3 has 16 residues. Germline V CDR1 and CDR2: SGDLS, YYNGEE. The CDR3, as DNA: TGTGCCAGCAGCGCGTCCCAGGGCAGGTTGAAAGAGACCCAGTACTTC. This sequence encodes CASSASQGRLKETQYF.

This rearrangement joins TRBV27 to TRBJ2-7; 7 positions agree with TRBD1. CDR3 length equals 14 residues. CDR1 is MNHEY and CDR2 is SMNVEV in the germline V gene (reference sequence). The ends lost 5 bases at V and 1 base at J; junction bases unmatched: 5. CDR3 nucleotides: TGTGCCAGCAGTCTGGACAGGACTTCCTACGAGCAGTACTTC. Protein: CASSLDRTSYEQYF.

The gene calls are TRBV5-6 and TRBJ2-3; 13 nucleotides match TRBD2. This CDR3 contains 14 residues. CDR1 is SGHDT, CDR2 YYEEEE, per germline. The junction had 1 base not matched to a gene; V was cut back by 7 bases and J by 2 bases. CDR3 loop: CASGTSGTTDTQYF. DNA for the CDR3: TGTGCCAGCGGGACTAGCGGGACCACAGATACGCAGTATTTT.

The chain recombines TRBV6-1 with TRBJ1-5; no clear D. This CDR3 has 17 amino acids. Germline-derived CDR1 and CDR2 are MNHNS and SASEGT. V lost 1 base and J 5 bases, leaving 18 bases between the germline ends. The CDR3 sequence: CASSEDWVGGSDQPQHF. The CDR3 nucleotides are TGTGCCAGCAGTGAAGATTGGGTGGGAGGGTCGGATCAGCCCCAGCATTTT.

The rearrangement uses TRBV10-2 and TRBJ2-5; TRBD2 is a possible D gene (6 bases). Germline V gene sequence: CDR1 WSHSY, CDR2 SAAADI. V lost 4 bases and J lost 2, with 8 bases in between. The CDR3 loop spans 13 amino acids. CDR3 sequence: CASSAREQETQYF. In nucleotides, the CDR3 is TGCGCCAGCAGTGCTCGGGAGCAAGAGACCCAGTACTTC.

The chain carries TRBV7-2 and TRBJ2-3; 10 nucleotides match TRBD1. Germline V gives CDR1 SGHTA, CDR2 FQGNSA. With 5 bases clipped from V and 14 bases from J, the junction kept 7 bases outside the gene matches. The CDR3 is made up of 12 amino acids. In DNA form, the CDR3 reads TGTGCCAGCAGCCCCGACAGGGGGCTCCCGTATTTT. It translates to CASSPDRGLPYF.

This clone appeared a single time. J is TRBJ2-1 and V is TRBV27; D not resolved. This CDR3 is built from 12 residues. CDR1 is MNHEY, CDR2 SMNVEV, per germline (reference sequence). The ends were cut back, 5 bases at V and 0 bases at J, with 2 bases in the middle. For the CDR3, the DNA is TGTGCCAGCAGTCGCTCCTACAATGAGCAGTTCTTC. The encoded protein is CASSRSYNEQFF.

The V gene is TRBV7-8, the J gene TRBJ1-1; TRBD1 aligns across 8 bases. This CDR3 is 15 amino acids long. Germline assignment: CDR1 SGHVS and CDR2 FQNEAQ. The V and J ends lost 5 bases and 1 base, in that order; junction bases with no gene match: 6. As DNA, the CDR3 is TGTGCCAGCAGCCTACCTGGGACAGGGAACACTGAAGCTTTCTTT. Translated: CASSLPGTGNTEAFF.

This sequence joins TRBV19 and TRBJ2-2; TRBD2 is a possible D gene (5 bases). Germline V gives CDR1 LNHDA, CDR2 SQIVND (reference sequence). V was shortened by 4 bases and J by 7 bases, with 10 bases between the two germline ends. There are 13 residues in the CDR3. The CDR3 loop is CASSTTGNGELFF. CDR3 nucleotide sequence: TGTGCCAGTAGTACTACGGGGAACGGGGAGCTGTTTTTT.

This clone was detected only once. The V call is TRBV30, the J call TRBJ1-1, with TRBD1 matching over 9 bases. CDR3 length: 14 amino acids. Germline V CDR1 and CDR2: GTSNPN, SVGIG (reference sequence). The V gene end was trimmed by 3 bases and the J gene end by 5 bases; junction bases not matched to a gene: 7. CDR3 protein: CAWSRTGGGTEAFF. In nucleotides, the CDR3 is TGTGCCTGGAGCCGCACAGGGGGCGGAACTGAAGCTTTCTTT.

The J gene is TRBJ2-1, the V gene TRBV24-1; 16 bases match TRBD2. V lost 3 bases, J lost 2 bases, and 3 bases stayed unmatched. The CDR3 contains 18 residues. Per the germline V gene, CDR1 is KGHDR and CDR2 is SFDVKD. CDR3: CATSDPGTSGRAYNEQFF. The CDR3 DNA follows: TGTGCCACCAGTGATCCTGGGACTAGCGGGAGGGCCTACAATGAGCAGTTCTTC.

This clone was seen just once. J is TRBJ1-1 and V is TRBV19; 8 bases agree with TRBD1. With 5 bases clipped from V and 3 bases from J, the junction kept 8 bases outside the gene matches. This CDR3 comprises 15 residues. Germline V lookup: CDR1 LNHDA, CDR2 SQIVND (reference sequence). CDR3 bases: TGTGCCAGTAGTTCGAAAACAGGGGGGGACACTGAAGCTTTCTTT. Protein product: CASSSKTGGDTEAFF.

The chain links TRBV5-1 to TRBJ2-1, with 7 bases lining up with TRBD2. The CDR3 covers 15 residues. From germline, CDR1 is SGHRS and CDR2 YFSETQ. Losses at the gene ends were 8 bases for V and 7 bases for J; bases not matched to a gene: 15. Written as DNA, the CDR3 is TGCGCCAGTTGGTTCGGGGCGGACGGGGGGAATGAGCAGTTCTTC. Its translation is CASWFGADGGNEQFF.

The V call is TRBV9, the J call TRBJ2-5, with 8 bases matching TRBD2. The CDR3 loop spans 14 amino acids. V shed 4 bases and J 1 base; nucleotides not matched to a gene: 3. From germline, CDR1 is SGDLS and CDR2 YYNGEE. CDR3 nucleotides: TGTGCCAGCAGCCCCGGGACTAGCCAAGAGACCCAGTACTTC. Its translation: CASSPGTSQETQYF.

V is TRBV2 and J is TRBJ1-5, with a tentative D call TRBD1 (5 bases). The germline gives CDR1 SNHLY, CDR2 FYNNEI. The CDR3 loop spans 14 amino acids. V was pared by 6 bases and J by 1 base, with 10 bases between. CDR3 loop: CASRRDGSNQPQHF. The CDR3 nucleotides are TGTGCCAGCAGGCGGGACGGGAGCAATCAGCCCCAGCATTTT.

The rearrangement uses TRBV27 and TRBJ2-1; 10 nucleotides agree with TRBD2. V was clipped by 6 bases and J by 10 bases; unmatched bases: 15. This CDR3 spans 16 amino acids. Looked up from germline, CDR1 is MNHEY and CDR2 is SMNVEV (reference sequence). The CDR3 here is CASRVRDLAGAGEQFF. DNA of the CDR3: TGTGCCAGCAGAGTTCGAGATCTAGCGGGAGCGGGGGAGCAGTTCTTC.

This chain uses TRBV19 with TRBJ2-1, with 11 bases lining up with TRBD2. Unmatched junction bases numbered 12, after V lost 5 bases and J lost 0 bases. CDR1 is LNHDA and CDR2 is SQIVND in the germline V gene (reference sequence). The CDR3 loop spans 19 amino acids. CDR3 coding DNA: TGTGCCAGTAGTTCTCTAGCGGGAGGAGTTCCCCTCTCCTACAATGAGCAGTTCTTC. Translation: CASSSLAGGVPLSYNEQFF.

This chain joins TRBV6-5 and TRBJ1-1, with D maybe TRBD1 (5 bases). V shed 3 bases and J shed 4 bases, with 15 bases lying between them. The CDR3 runs to 15 residues. The germline V gene has CDR1 MNHEY and CDR2 SVGAGI. The CDR3 bases are TGTGCCAGCAGTTATCAGGGCCAGGGAGGCACTGAAGCTTTCTTT. This sequence encodes CASSYQGQGGTEAFF.